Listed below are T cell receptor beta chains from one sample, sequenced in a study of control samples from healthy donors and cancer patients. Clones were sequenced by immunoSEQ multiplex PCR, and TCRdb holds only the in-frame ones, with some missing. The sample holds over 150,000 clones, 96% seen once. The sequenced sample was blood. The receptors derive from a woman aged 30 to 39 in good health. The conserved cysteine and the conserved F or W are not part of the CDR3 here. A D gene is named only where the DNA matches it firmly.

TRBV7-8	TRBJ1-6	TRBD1	ASSSVGTENSPLH
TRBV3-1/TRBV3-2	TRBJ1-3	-	ASSLTSRDPSGNTIY
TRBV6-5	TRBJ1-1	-	ASTFHTEAF
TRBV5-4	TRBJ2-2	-	ASSLGLPTGELF
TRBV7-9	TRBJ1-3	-	ASSFGAGSPRSGNTIY
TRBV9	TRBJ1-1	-	ASSTHQNTEAF
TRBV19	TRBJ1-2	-	ASSTGNNYGYT
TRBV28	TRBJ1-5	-	ASSLLDRNQPQH
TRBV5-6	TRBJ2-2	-	ASSVTGPRELF
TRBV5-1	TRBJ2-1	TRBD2	ASSLGLAGGSYNEQF
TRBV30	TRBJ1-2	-	AWSLGVGYT
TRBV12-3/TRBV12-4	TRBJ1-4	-	ASSEEGVEKLF
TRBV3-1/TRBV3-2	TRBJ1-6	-	ASSQVEHHSPLH
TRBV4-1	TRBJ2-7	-	ASSQASGRAYEQY
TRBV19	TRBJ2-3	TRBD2	ASSPLAGGGSTDTQY
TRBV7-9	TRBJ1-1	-	ASSSSGPKGEGNTEAF
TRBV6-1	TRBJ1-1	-	ASSEGSEGTEAF
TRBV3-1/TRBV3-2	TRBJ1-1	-	ASSQGPGADTEAF
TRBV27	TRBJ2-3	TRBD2	ASKTSGKTDTQY
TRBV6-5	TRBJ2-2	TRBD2	ASSSRGTANTGELF
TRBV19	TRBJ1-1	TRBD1	ASSSPTGQGFAEAF
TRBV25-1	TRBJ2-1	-	ASSESGRGDNEQF
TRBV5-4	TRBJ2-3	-	ASSLGAEGGTDTQY
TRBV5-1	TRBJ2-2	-	ASSLTGLNTGELF
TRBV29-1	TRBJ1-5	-	SVGDGSNQPQH
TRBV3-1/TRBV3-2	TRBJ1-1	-	ASSLNTEAF
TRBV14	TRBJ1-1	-	ASSQGSSPNTEAF
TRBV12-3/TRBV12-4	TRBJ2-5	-	ASSYFGETQY
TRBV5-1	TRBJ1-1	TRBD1	ASSPRDSLNTEAF
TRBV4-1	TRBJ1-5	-	ASSQGGAQQPQH
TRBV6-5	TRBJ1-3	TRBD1	ASGTGATGNTIY
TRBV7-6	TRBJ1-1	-	ASSSEAQNMNTEAF
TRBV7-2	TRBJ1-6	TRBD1	ASSISGGVNSPLH
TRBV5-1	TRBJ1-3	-	ASSLDGISGNTIY
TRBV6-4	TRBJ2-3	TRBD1	ASSDGTGGTDTQY
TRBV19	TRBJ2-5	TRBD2	ASRGVRTSGAPYQY
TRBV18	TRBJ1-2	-	ASSPSQGLYGYT
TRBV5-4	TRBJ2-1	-	ASSLPKGTSYNEQF